Presented here are 13 T cell receptor beta chains from one specimen sequenced in a study of shared clonotypes between healthy human individuals. Data came from immunoSEQ multiplex PCR; TCRdb stores just in-frame clones and leaves some out. The sample lists over 1.5 million clones, approximately 98% occurring once. The sample comprised naive CD4+ T cells sorted from blood. This sample's subset: CD45RA+ positively selected. These receptor sequences come from a man in his thirties or forties in good health.

This chain connects TRBV7-2 to TRBJ2-7; D is unresolved. The germline gives CDR1 SGHTA, CDR2 FQGNSA. There are 12 residues in the CDR3. Deletions cut 2 bases from V and 6 bases from J, with 8 bases between. Here the CDR3 reads CASSLLAVEQYF. The CDR3 DNA follows: TGTGCCAGCAGCTTACTCGCTGTCGAGCAGTACTTC.

V and J are TRBV6-5 and TRBJ2-5; D perhaps matches TRBD2 (7 bases). The CDR3 is made up of 16 amino acids. V dropped 2 bases and J dropped 1 base, with 14 bases sitting between them. Germline lookup yields CDR1 MNHEY and CDR2 SVGAGI. This CDR3 is CASSYRGDIIQETQYF. The CDR3 DNA reads TGTGCCAGCAGTTACCGGGGGGACATCATCCAAGAGACCCAGTACTTC.

This chain links TRBV23-1 with TRBJ2-7, with D tentatively TRBD1 (5 bases). TRBV23-1 is filed as an ORF, its function uncertain. V was shortened by 4 bases and J by 2 bases, with 12 bases between the two germline ends. The CDR3 loop spans 14 amino acids. CDR3 coding DNA: TGCGCCAGCAGTCTTCATGGGGCTACCTACGAGCAGTACTTC. This gives the protein CASSLHGATYEQYF.

With regard to this clone: Within the sample, other DNA sequences also encode this same CDR3. CDR3 sequence: CASSVAGGAGQPQHF. CDR3 sequence (DNA): TGTGCCAGCAGCGTAGCAGGGGGTGCCGGTCAGCCCCAGCATTTT. This chain uses TRBV9 with TRBJ1-5; 7 bases match TRBD1. The CDR3 sequence is 15 residues long. Germline V gives CDR1 SGDLS, CDR2 YYNGEE. Trimming removed 0 bases from V and 6 bases from J; junction bases left unmatched: 6.

J is TRBJ2-1 and V is TRBV27, with D unclear. Trimming took 6 bases from V and 0 from J, leaving 18 bases between them. The CDR3 loop spans 17 amino acids. CDR1 and CDR2 (germline): MNHEY, SMNVEV (reference sequence). In DNA form, the CDR3 reads TGTGCCAGCAGACCACAAAAGGTTGCGAGCTCCTACAATGAGCAGTTCTTC. It encodes CASRPQKVASSYNEQFF.

The chain couples TRBV7-9 to TRBJ2-1; D is uncertain. The V end lost 3 bases, the J end lost 1 base, and 13 bases lay between the germline ends. The CDR3 has 16 amino acids. The V gene's germline CDR1 is SEHNR and CDR2 FQNEAQ (reference sequence). The CDR3 is CASSLGLYISYNEQFF. In DNA form, the CDR3 reads TGTGCCAGCAGCTTGGGTCTGTATATTTCCTACAATGAGCAGTTCTTC. Supplemented by reference TRBV7-9 and TRBJ2-1, the full variable domain reads DTGVSQNPRHKITKRGQNVTFRCDPISEHNRLYWYRQTLGQGPEFLTYFQNEAQLEKSRLLSDRFSAERPKGSFSTLEIQRTEQGDSAMYLCASSLGLYISYNEQFFGPGTRLTVL.

This clone has a single count. The V gene is TRBV18, the J gene TRBJ2-1; D remains ambiguous. This CDR3 is built from 12 residues. Germline V gene lookup returns CDR1 KGHSH and CDR2 LQKENI. Trimming removed 2 bases from V and 8 bases from J, with 7 bases in between. CDR3 nucleotides: TGTGCCAGCTCACCAAGGATGGATGAGCAGTTCTTC. This gives the protein CASSPRMDEQFF.

CDR3 amino acids: CASSQGPGQVADTQYF. CDR3 nucleotide sequence: TGTGCCAGCTCACAGGGCCCGGGACAGGTGGCAGATACGCAGTATTTT. The genes are TRBV18 and TRBJ2-3, with 8 nucleotides matching TRBD1. Unmatched junction bases numbered 10, after V lost 4 bases and J lost 4 bases. Germline CDR1 KGHSH, CDR2 LQKENI. The CDR3 is 16 amino acids.

V usage is TRBV15 and J usage is TRBJ1-2, with D uncertain. Trimming pared 0 bases from V and 5 bases from J, leaving 10 bases between. Germline CDR1 and CDR2: LNHNV and YYDKDF (reference sequence). This CDR3 is built from 14 residues. DNA of the CDR3: TGTGCCACCAGCAGAGAGTGGGGTAGTTATGGCTACACCTTC. It encodes CATSREWGSYGYTF.

The gene calls are TRBV19 and TRBJ2-7, with 7 nucleotides matching TRBD2. This CDR3 contains 13 residues. The V and J ends lost 4 bases and 3 bases, in that order; junction bases with no gene match: 3. The germline gives CDR1 LNHDA, CDR2 SQIVND (reference sequence). The CDR3 nucleotides are TGTGCCAGTAGTACGGGACTAATCTACGAGCAGTACTTC. Translation: CASSTGLIYEQYF.

V gene TRBV5-5 combines with J gene TRBJ1-1; 10 nucleotides line up with TRBD1. Germline values: CDR1 SGHKS, CDR2 YYEKEE (reference sequence). J gave up 6 bases and V 4 bases, and 3 bases lay outside the gene matches. CDR3 length: 13 amino acids. The CDR3: CASSEGQGAEAFF. CDR3 bases: TGTGCCAGCAGCGAAGGACAGGGGGCTGAAGCTTTCTTT.

J is TRBJ2-1 and V is TRBV4-2, with D possibly being TRBD2 (7 bases). Deletions cut 3 bases from V and 0 bases from J, with 15 bases between. The V gene's germline CDR1 is LGHNA and CDR2 YNFKEQ. This CDR3 contains 17 residues. The CDR3 DNA follows: TGTGCCAGCAGCCACCCCCGGGGGGCTAGCTCCTACAATGAGCAGTTCTTC. This encodes CASSHPRGASSYNEQFF.

This sequence joins TRBV7-9 and TRBJ2-3, with D possibly being TRBD1 (5 bases). The CDR3 is 15 residues long. Germline CDR1 is SEHNR and CDR2 is FQNEAQ (reference sequence). Trimming took off 2 bases at V and 2 bases at J, with 11 bases between the two ends. Here the CDR3 reads CASSLSGFNTDTQYF. The CDR3 DNA reads TGTGCCAGCAGCTTATCAGGGTTCAACACAGATACGCAGTATTTT.